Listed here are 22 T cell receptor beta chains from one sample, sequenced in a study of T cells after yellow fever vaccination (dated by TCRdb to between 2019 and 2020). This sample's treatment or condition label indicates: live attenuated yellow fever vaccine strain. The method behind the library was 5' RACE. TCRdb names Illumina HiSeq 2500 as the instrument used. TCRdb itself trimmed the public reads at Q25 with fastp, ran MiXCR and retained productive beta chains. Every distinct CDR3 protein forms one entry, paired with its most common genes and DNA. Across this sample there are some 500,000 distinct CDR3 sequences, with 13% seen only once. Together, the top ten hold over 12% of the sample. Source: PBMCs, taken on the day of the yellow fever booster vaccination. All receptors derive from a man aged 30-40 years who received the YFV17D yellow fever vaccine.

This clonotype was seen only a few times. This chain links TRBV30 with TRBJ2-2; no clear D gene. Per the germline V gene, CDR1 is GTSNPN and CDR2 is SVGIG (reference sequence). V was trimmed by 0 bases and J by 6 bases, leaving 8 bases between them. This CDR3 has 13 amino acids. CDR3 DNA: TGTGCCTGGAGTGTCCATCAATCCGGGGAGCTGTTTTTT. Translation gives CAWSVHQSGELFF.

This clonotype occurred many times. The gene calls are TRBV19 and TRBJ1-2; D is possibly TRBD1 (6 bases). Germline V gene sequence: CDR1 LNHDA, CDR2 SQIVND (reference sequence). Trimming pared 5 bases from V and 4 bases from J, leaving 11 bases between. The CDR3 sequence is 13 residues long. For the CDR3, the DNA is TGTGCCAGTAGTCCCGGACAGTTCTATGGCTACACCTTC. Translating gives CASSPGQFYGYTF.

The DNA for the CDR3 is TGCGCCAGCAGCTTGGGGGTAGCGCCTTACAATGAGCAGTTCTTC. Translated, it gives CASSLGVAPYNEQFF. V usage is TRBV5-1 and J usage is TRBJ2-1; D is possibly TRBD2 (5 bases). Germline V lookup: CDR1 SGHRS, CDR2 YFSETQ. Trimming left V 0 bases short and J 4 bases short, with 11 bases between. The CDR3 sequence is 15 residues long.

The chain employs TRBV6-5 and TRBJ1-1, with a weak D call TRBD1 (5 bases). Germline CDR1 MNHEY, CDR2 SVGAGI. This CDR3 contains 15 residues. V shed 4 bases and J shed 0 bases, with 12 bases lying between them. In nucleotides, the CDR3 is TGTGCCAGCAGTTCCAGACAGATTATGAACACTGAAGCTTTCTTT. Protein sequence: CASSSRQIMNTEAFF.

Here the CDR3 DNA reads TGTGCCAGCAGTTTCCCTCCGGGGAGGGTCCTCACAGATACGCAGTATTTT. This codes for CASSFPPGRVLTDTQYF. The chain is built from TRBV28 and TRBJ2-3; 7 nucleotides line up with TRBD2. From germline, CDR1 is MDHEN and CDR2 SYDVKM. After removal of 3 bases from V and 2 bases from J, the junction contained 11 bases not matched to a gene. CDR3 length equals 17 residues.

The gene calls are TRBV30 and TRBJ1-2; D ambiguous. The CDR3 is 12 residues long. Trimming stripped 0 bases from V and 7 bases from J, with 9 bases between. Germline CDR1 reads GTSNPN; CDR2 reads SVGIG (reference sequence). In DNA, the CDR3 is TGTGCCTGGAGTGTACTCCGGTCTGGCTACACCTTC. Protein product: CAWSVLRSGYTF.

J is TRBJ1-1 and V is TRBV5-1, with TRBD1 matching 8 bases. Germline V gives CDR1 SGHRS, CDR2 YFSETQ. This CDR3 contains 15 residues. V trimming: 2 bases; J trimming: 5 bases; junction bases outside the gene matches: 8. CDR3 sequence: CASSFLPQGETEAFF. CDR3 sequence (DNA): TGCGCCAGCAGCTTCTTACCACAGGGGGAAACTGAAGCTTTCTTT.

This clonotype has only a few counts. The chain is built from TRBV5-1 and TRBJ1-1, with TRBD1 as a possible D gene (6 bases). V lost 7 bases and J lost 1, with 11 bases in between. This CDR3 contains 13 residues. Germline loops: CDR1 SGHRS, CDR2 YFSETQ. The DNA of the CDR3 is TGCGCCAGCGTCAAGACAGGGAACACTGAAGCTTTCTTT. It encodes CASVKTGNTEAFF.

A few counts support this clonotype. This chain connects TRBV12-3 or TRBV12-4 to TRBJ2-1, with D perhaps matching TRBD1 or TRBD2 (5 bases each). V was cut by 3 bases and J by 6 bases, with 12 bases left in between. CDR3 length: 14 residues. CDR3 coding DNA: TGTGCCAGCAGTTTTCGGGGCGGCCGCAATGAGCAGTTCTTC. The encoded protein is CASSFRGGRNEQFF.

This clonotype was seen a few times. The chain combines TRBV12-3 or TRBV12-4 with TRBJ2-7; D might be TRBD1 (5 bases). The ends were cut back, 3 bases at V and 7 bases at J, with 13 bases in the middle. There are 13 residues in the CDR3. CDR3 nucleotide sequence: TGTGCCAGCAGTTTCGGTGGACAACGGGAGCAGTACTTC. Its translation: CASSFGGQREQYF.

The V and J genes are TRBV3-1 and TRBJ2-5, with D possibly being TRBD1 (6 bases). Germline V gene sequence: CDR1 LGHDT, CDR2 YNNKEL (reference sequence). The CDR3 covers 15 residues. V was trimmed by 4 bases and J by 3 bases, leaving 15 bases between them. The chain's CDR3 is CASSPARYREETQYF. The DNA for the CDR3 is TGTGCCAGCAGCCCAGCGCGGTACAGGGAAGAGACCCAGTACTTC.

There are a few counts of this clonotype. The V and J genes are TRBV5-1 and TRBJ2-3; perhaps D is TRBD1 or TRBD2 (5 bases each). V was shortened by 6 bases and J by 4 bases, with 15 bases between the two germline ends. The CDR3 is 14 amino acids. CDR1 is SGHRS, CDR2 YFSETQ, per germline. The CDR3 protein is CASTSGQAADTQYF. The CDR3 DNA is TGCGCCAGCACCTCGGGGCAGGCGGCAGATACGCAGTATTTT.

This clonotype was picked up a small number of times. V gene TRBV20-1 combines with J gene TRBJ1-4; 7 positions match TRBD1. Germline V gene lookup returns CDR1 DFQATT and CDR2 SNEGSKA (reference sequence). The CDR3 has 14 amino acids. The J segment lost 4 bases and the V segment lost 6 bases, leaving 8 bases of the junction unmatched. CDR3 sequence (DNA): TGCAGTGCCTTAGGACAGGAGATTAATGAAAAACTGTTTTTT. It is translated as CSALGQEINEKLFF.

The CDR3 sequence: CASSYGQVGDTQYF. The CDR3 bases are TGCGCCAGCAGCTACGGACAGGTTGGGGATACGCAGTATTTT. J is TRBJ2-3 and V is TRBV5-1, with 7 bases lining up with TRBD1. The CDR3 is 14 amino acids. Losses at the gene ends were 3 bases for V and 6 bases for J; bases not matched to a gene: 7. Germline values: CDR1 SGHRS, CDR2 YFSETQ. Full variable domain (remainder filled in from reference TRBV5-1 and TRBJ2-3): KAGVTQTPRYLIKTRGQQVTLSCSPISGHRSVSWYQQTPGQGLQFLFEYFSETQRNKGNFPGRFSGRQFSNSRSEMNVSTLELGDSALYLCASSYGQVGDTQYFGPGTRLTVL.

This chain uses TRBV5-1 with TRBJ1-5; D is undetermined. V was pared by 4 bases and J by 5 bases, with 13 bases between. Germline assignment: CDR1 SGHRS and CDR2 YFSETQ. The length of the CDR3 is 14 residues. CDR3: CASSQDGPYQPQHF. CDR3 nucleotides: TGCGCCAGCAGCCAGGACGGCCCGTATCAGCCCCAGCATTTT. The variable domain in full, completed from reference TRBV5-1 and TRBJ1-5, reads KAGVTQTPRYLIKTRGQQVTLSCSPISGHRSVSWYQQTPGQGLQFLFEYFSETQRNKGNFPGRFSGRQFSNSRSEMNVSTLELGDSALYLCASSQDGPYQPQHFGDGTRLSIL.

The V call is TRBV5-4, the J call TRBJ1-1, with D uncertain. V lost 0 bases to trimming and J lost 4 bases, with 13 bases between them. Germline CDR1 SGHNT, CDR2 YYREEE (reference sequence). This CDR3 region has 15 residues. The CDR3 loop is CASSLDGISITEAFF. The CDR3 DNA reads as TGTGCCAGCAGCTTGGATGGGATCTCGATCACTGAAGCTTTCTTT.

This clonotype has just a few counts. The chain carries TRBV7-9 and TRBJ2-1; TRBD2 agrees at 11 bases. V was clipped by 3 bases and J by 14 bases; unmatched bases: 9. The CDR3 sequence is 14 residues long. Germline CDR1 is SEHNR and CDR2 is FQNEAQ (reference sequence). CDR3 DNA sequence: TGTGCCAGCAGCTTTAAGACTAGCGGGACACCCGAGTTCTTC. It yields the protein CASSFKTSGTPEFF.

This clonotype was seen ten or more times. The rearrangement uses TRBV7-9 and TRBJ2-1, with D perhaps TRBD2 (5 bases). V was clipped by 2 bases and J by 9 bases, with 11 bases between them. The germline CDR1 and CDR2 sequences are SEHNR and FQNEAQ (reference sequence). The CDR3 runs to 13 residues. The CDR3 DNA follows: TGTGCCAGCAGCTTAATAGAGGGTATTGAGCAGTTCTTC. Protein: CASSLIEGIEQFF.

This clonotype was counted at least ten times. CDR3 coding DNA: TGTGCCAGCAGCTTATCCGCCGGGGGGGTCACAGATACGCAGTATTTT. It codes for CASSLSAGGVTDTQYF. The chain recombines TRBV7-2 with TRBJ2-3; 8 bases map to TRBD2. V lost 2 bases, J lost 2 bases, and 6 bases stayed unmatched. The V gene's germline CDR1 is SGHTA and CDR2 FQGNSA. The CDR3 loop spans 16 amino acids.

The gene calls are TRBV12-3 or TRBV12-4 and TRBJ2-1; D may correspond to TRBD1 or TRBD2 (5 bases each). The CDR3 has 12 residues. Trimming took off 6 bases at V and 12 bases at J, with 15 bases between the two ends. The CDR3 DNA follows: TGTGCCAGCAGCCTCCAGGGAGCAAGGCAGTTCTTC. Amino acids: CASSLQGARQFF.

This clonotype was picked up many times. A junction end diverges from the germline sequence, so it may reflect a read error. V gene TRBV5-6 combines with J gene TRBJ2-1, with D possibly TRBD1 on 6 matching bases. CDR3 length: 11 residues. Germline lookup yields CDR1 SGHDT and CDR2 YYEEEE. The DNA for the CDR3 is TGTGCCAGCAGCTTGGGCAAGGGGGTGATCTTC. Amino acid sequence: CASSLGKGVIF.

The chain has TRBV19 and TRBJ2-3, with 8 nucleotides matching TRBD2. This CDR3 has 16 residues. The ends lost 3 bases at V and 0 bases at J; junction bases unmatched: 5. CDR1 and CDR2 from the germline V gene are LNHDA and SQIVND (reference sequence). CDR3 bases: TGTGCCAGTAGTATCGGAGCGGGAGCTAGCACAGATACGCAGTATTTT. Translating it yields CASSIGAGASTDTQYF.